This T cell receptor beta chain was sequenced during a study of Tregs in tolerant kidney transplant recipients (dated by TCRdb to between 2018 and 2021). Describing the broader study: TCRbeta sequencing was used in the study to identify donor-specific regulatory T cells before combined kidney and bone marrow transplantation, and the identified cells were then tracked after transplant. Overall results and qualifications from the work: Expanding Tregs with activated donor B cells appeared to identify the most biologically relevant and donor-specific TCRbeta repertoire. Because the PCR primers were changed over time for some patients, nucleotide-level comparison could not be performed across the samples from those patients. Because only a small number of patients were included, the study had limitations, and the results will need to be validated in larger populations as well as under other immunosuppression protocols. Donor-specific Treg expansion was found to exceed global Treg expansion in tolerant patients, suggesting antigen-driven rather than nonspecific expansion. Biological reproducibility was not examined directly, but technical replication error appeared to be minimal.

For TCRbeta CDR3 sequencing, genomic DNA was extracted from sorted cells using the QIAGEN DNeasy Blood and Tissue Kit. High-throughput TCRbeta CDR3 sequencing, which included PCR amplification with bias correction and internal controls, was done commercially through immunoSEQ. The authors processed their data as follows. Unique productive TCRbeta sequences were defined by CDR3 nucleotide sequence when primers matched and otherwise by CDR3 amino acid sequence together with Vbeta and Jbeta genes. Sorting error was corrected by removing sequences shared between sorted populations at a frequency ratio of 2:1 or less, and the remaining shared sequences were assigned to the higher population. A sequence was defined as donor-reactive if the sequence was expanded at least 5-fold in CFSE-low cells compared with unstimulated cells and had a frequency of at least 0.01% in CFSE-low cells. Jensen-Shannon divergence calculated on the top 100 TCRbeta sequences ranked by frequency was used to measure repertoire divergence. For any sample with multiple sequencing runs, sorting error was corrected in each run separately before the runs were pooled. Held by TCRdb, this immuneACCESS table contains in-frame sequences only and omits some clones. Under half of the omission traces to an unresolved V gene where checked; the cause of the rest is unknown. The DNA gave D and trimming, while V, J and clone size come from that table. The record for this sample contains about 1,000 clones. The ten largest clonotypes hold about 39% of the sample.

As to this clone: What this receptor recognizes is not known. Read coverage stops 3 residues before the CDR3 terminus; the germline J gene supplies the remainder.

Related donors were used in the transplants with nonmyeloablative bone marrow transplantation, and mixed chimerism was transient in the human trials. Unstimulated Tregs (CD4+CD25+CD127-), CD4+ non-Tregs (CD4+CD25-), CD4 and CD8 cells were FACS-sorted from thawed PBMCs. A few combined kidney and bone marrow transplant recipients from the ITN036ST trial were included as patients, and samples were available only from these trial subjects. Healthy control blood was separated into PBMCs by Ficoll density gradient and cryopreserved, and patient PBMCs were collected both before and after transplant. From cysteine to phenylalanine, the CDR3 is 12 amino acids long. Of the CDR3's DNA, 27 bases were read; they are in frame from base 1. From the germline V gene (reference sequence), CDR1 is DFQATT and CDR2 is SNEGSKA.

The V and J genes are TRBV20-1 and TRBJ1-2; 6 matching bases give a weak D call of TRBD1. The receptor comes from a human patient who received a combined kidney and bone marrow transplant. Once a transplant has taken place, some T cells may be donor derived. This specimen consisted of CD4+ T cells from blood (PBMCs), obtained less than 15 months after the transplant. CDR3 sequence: CSARGGQGRYTF. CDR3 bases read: TGCAGTGCTAGAGGGGGGCAGGGGCGA.